This TCR beta chain was found in a study of blood T cells in healthy people across ages. For the second PCR, which ran for roughly 7 to 11 cycles, a sample-barcoded 5' primer and a J-beta primer mix were used. From the 5' RACE reads, TCRdb called clonotypes with MiXCR, one entry per CDR3 protein. The sample shows approximately 800,000 distinct CDR3 sequences, 56% of them seen only once. Germline CDR1 is MRHNA and CDR2 is SNTAGT. V was pared by 2 bases and J by 4 bases, with 12 bases between. CDR3 length: 15 residues. Each sample gave at least 6 million isolated PBMCs. The J gene is TRBJ2-1, the V gene TRBV6-4, with TRBD2 as a possible D gene (5 bases). The clonotype originates from a middle-aged man in good health. Sequences were obtained from blood. The CDR3: CASSDGNSEYNEQFF. The CDR3 DNA follows: TGTGCCAGCAGTGACGGGAATAGCGAGTACAATGAGCAGTTCTTC.